The 11 T cell receptor beta chains below all came from one sample that was sequenced in a study of cytomegalovirus exposure and HLA in healthy donors. The PCR had 60 Vbeta and 13 Jbeta primers. Profiled with immunoSEQ multiplex PCR; TCRdb holds only in-frame clones, not every one. Of roughly 31,000 clones in the sample, about 60% were seen once. The sample comprised PBMCs. Receptors were obtained from a male donor in good health and CMV-seropositive.

The V call is TRBV4-1, the J call TRBJ1-1, with D perhaps matching TRBD1 (6 bases). The germline V gene has CDR1 MGHRA and CDR2 YSYEKL. Trimming stripped 4 bases from V and 5 bases from J, with 14 bases between. The CDR3 extends over 14 amino acids. CDR3 sequence: CASSPHQRGTEAFF. CDR3 DNA sequence: TGCGCCAGCAGCCCGCACCAAAGGGGGACTGAAGCTTTCTTT.

The chain joins TRBV5-1 to TRBJ1-2; D may be TRBD1 (5 bases). CDR3 size: 13 residues. Germline CDR1 is SGHRS and CDR2 is YFSETQ. Between the trimmed V and J ends, which lost 0 bases and 2 bases, there was a span of 5 bases. Written as DNA, the CDR3 is TGCGCCAGCAGCTTGGCAGGGAACTATGGCTACACCTTC. The encoded protein is CASSLAGNYGYTF.

The chain links TRBV2 to TRBJ2-2; 7 nucleotides line up with TRBD1. The CDR3 is made up of 13 amino acids. Germline assignment: CDR1 SNHLY and CDR2 FYNNEI. J was trimmed by 7 bases and V by 5 bases; bases with no gene match: 4. CDR3 nucleotides: TGTGCCAGCAGTCAAACAGGGGTCGGGGAGCTGTTTTTT. Protein sequence: CASSQTGVGELFF.

The chain joins TRBV5-6 to TRBJ2-7, with 12 bases identical to TRBD2. Germline V gene sequence: CDR1 SGHDT, CDR2 YYEEEE. The CDR3 runs 15 residues. V was pared by 4 bases and J by 5 bases, with 7 bases of the junction left unmatched. In DNA, the CDR3 is TGTGCCAGCAGCGCGGGACTAGCGGGCGGGCACGAGCAGTACTTC. Translating gives CASSAGLAGGHEQYF.

The rearrangement links TRBV18 to TRBJ1-5, with TRBD1 matching over 8 bases. The CDR3 is 15 residues long. Unmatched junction bases numbered 2, after V lost 1 base and J lost 3 bases. CDR1 is KGHSH and CDR2 is LQKENI in the germline V gene. CDR3 sequence: CASSPLGQANQPQHF. The CDR3 DNA sequence: TGTGCCAGCTCACCACTGGGACAGGCCAATCAGCCCCAGCATTTT. Full variable domain (remainder filled in from reference TRBV18 and TRBJ1-5): NAGVMQNPRHLVRRRGQEARLRCSPMKGHSHVYWYRQLPEEGLKFMVYLQKENIIDESGMPKERFSAEFPKEGPSILRIQQVVRGDSAAYFCASSPLGQANQPQHFGDGTRLSIL.

J is TRBJ1-1 and V is TRBV27, with a weak D call TRBD1 (6 bases). V was cut by 5 bases and J by 3 bases, with 13 bases left in between. The CDR3 is made up of 14 amino acids. The V gene's germline CDR1 is MNHEY and CDR2 SMNVEV (reference sequence). The CDR3 region is CASSLRGRDTEAFF. In DNA, the CDR3 is TGTGCCAGCAGTCTCAGGGGTCGGGACACTGAAGCTTTCTTT.

V and J are TRBV7-8 and TRBJ1-2, with D maybe TRBD1 (6 bases). The CDR3 consists of 13 residues. Germline CDR1 is SGHVS and CDR2 is FQNEAQ. V shed 5 bases and J shed 4 bases, with 11 bases lying between them. CDR3 bases: TGTGCCAGCAGCGTACAGGGAACCTATGGCTACACCTTC. Amino acid sequence: CASSVQGTYGYTF.

This clone has ten or more counts. The chain combines TRBV28 with TRBJ1-5; D not resolved. Germline V gives CDR1 MDHEN, CDR2 SYDVKM. This CDR3 comprises 13 residues. Deletions cut 6 bases from V and 3 bases from J, with 9 bases between. The CDR3 protein is CASSYDTNQPQHF. The CDR3, as DNA: TGTGCCAGCAGCTACGACACCAATCAGCCCCAGCATTTT.

The chain links TRBV10-2 to TRBJ2-5; possible D gene TRBD2, 7 bases. In germline, CDR1 is WSHSY, CDR2 SAAADI. CDR3 size: 14 residues. The V end lost 5 bases, the J end lost 5 bases, and 15 bases lay between the germline ends. The CDR3 loop reads CASSPIRGGETQYF. CDR3 bases: TGCGCCAGCAGTCCCATCAGGGGAGGGGAGACCCAGTACTTC.

This CDR3 is CASGNLPGLAGDTQYF. CDR3 nucleotide sequence: TGCGCCAGCGGAAACCTCCCGGGACTAGCGGGAGATACGCAGTATTTT. J is TRBJ2-3 and V is TRBV5-1; TRBD2 matches 12 bases. V lost 7 bases to trimming and J lost 5 bases; unmatched junction nucleotides: 11. The germline V gene has CDR1 SGHRS and CDR2 YFSETQ. CDR3 length: 16 residues. Using reference TRBV5-1 and TRBJ2-3 for the parts outside the CDR3, the full variable domain is KAGVTQTPRYLIKTRGQQVTLSCSPISGHRSVSWYQQTPGQGLQFLFEYFSETQRNKGNFPGRFSGRQFSNSRSEMNVSTLELGDSALYLCASGNLPGLAGDTQYFGPGTRLTVL.

This rearrangement joins TRBV9 to TRBJ1-5; no reliable D call. Germline V gene sequence: CDR1 SGDLS, CDR2 YYNGEE. Trimming pared 2 bases from V and 0 bases from J, leaving 9 bases between. The CDR3 contains 15 residues. The DNA for the CDR3 is TGTGCCAGCAGCGTTGGCAGCGATAGCAATCAGCCCCAGCATTTT. Encoded protein: CASSVGSDSNQPQHF.